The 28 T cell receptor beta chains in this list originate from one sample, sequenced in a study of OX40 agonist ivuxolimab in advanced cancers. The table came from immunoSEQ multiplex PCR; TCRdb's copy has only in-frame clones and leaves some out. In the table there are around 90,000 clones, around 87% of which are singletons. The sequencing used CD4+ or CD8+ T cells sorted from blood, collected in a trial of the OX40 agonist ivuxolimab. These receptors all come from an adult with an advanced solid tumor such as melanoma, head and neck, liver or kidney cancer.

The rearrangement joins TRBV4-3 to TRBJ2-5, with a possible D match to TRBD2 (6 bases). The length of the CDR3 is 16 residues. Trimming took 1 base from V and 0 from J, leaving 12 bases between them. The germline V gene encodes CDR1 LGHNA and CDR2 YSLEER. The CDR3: CASSQGAGLYQETQYF. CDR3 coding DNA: TGCGCCAGCAGCCAAGGGGCGGGACTGTACCAAGAGACCCAGTACTTC.

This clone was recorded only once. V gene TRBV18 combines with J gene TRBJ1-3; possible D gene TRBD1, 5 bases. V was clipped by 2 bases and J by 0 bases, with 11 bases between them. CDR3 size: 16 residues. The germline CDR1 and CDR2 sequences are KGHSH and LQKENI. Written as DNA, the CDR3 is TGTGCCAGCTCACCAGGGCAGGGCCTCTCTGGAAACACCATATATTTT. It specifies CASSPGQGLSGNTIYF.

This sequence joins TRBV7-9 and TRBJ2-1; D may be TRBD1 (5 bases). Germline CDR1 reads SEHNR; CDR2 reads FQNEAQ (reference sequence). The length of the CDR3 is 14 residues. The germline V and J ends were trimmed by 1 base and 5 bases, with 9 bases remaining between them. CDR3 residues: CASSLDSRDNEQFF. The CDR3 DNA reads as TGTGCCAGCAGCTTAGACTCCAGGGACAATGAGCAGTTCTTC.

The CDR3, as DNA: TGTGCCAGCAGTGAATGGGAAGGGGAGGGTCAGCCCCAGCATTTT. As protein: CASSEWEGEGQPQHF. J is TRBJ1-5 and V is TRBV25-1, with a tentative D call TRBD1 (5 bases). V was pared by 1 base and J by 6 bases, with 13 bases between. The V gene's germline CDR1 is MGHDK and CDR2 SYGVNS. CDR3 length: 15 residues.

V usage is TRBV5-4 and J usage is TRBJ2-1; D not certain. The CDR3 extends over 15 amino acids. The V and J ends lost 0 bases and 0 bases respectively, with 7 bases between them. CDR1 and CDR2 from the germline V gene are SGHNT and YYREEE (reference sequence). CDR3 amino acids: CASSLDAPSYNEQFF. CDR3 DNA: TGTGCCAGCAGCTTGGACGCTCCCTCCTACAATGAGCAGTTCTTC.

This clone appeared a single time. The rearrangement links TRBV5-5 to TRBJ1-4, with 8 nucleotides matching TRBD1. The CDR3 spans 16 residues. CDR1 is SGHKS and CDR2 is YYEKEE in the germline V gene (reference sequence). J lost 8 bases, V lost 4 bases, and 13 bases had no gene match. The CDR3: CASSGQGPRTPEKLFF. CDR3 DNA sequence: TGTGCCAGCAGCGGACAGGGTCCCCGTACTCCGGAAAAACTGTTTTTT.

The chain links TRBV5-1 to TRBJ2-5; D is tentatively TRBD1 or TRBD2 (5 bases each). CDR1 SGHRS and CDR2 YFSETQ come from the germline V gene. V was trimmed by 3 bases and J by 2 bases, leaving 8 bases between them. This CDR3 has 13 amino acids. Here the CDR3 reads CASSSGLQETQYF. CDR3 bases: TGCGCCAGCAGCTCGGGGCTTCAAGAGACCCAGTACTTC.

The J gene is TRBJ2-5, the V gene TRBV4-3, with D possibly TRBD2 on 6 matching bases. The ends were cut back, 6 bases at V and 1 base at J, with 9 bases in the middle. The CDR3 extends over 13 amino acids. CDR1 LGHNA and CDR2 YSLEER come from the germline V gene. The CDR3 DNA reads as TGCGCCAGCAGTCGGGACTTCCAAGAGACCCAGTACTTC. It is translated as CASSRDFQETQYF.

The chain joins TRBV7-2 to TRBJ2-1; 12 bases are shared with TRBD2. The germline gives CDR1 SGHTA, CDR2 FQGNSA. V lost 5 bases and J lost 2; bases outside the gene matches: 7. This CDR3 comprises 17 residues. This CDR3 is CASSPTSGGTTYNEQFF. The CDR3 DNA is TGTGCCAGCAGCCCGACTAGCGGGGGTACTACCTACAATGAGCAGTTCTTC.

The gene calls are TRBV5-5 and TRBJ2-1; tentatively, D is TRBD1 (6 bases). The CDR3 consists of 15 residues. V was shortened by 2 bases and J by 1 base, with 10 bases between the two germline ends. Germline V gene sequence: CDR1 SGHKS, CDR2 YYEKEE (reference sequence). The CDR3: CASSFGGLSYNEQFF. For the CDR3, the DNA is TGTGCCAGCAGCTTTGGGGGCCTTTCCTACAATGAGCAGTTCTTC.

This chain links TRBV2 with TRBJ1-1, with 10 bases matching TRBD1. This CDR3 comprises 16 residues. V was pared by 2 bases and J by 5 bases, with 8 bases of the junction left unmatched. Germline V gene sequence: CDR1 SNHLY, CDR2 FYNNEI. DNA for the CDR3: TGTGCCAGCAGTGAACGGCGACAGGGGGCTGGAACTGAAGCTTTCTTT. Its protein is CASSERRQGAGTEAFF. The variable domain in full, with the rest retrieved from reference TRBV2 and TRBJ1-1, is EPEVTQTPSHQVTQMGQEVILRCVPISNHLYFYWYRQILGQKVEFLVSFYNNEISEKSEIFDDQFSVERPDGSNFTLKIRSTKLEDSAMYFCASSERRQGAGTEAFFGQGTRLTVV.

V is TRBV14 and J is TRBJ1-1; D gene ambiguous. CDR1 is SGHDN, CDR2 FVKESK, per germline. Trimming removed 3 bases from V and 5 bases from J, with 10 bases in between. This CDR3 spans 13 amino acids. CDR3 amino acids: CASSHLPPTEAFF. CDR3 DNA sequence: TGTGCCAGCAGCCATCTACCTCCTACTGAAGCTTTCTTT.

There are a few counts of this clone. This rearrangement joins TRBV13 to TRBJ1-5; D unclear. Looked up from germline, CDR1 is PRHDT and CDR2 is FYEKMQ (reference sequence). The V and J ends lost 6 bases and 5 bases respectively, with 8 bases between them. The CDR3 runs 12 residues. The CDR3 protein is CASSDGHQPQHF. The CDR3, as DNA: TGTGCCAGCAGTGATGGGCATCAGCCCCAGCATTTT.

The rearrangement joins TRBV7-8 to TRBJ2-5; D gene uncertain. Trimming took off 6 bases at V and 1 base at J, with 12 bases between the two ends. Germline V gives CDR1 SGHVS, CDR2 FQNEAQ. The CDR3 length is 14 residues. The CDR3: CASSPVRPQETQYF. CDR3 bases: TGTGCCAGCAGTCCAGTGAGACCCCAAGAGACCCAGTACTTC.

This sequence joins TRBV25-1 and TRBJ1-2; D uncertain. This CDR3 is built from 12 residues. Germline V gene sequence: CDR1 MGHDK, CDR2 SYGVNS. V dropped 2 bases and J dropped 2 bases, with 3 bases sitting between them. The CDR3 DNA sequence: TGTGCCAGCAGTGAAATGAACTATGGCTACACCTTC. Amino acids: CASSEMNYGYTF.

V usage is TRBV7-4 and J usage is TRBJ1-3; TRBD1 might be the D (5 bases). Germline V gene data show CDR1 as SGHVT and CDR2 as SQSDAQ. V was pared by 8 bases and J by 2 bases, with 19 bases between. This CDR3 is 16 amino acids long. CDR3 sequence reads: CASGSGPPGAGNTIYF. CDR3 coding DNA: TGTGCCAGCGGCTCAGGGCCTCCTGGTGCTGGAAACACCATATATTTT.

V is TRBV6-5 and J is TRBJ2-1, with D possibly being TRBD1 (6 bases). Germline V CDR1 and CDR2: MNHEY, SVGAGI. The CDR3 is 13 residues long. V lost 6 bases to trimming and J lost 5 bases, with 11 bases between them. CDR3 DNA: TGTGCCAGCAGAGAGACAGGAAACAATGAGCAGTTCTTC. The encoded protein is CASRETGNNEQFF.

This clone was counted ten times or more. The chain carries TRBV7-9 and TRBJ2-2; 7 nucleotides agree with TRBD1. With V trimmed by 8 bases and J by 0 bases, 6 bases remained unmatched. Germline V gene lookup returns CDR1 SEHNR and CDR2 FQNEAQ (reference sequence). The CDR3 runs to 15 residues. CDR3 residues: CASRPGTANTGELFF. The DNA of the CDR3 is TGTGCCAGCCGTCCCGGGACAGCGAACACCGGGGAGCTGTTTTTT.

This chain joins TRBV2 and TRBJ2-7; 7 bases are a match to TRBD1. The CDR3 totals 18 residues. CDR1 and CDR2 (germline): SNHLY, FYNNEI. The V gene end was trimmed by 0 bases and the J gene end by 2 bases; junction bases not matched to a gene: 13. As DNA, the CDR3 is TGTGCCAGCAGTGAAGCGCGAAGTTGGACAGGCTATACCTACGAGCAGTACTTC. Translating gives CASSEARSWTGYTYEQYF. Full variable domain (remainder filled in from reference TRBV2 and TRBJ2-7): EPEVTQTPSHQVTQMGQEVILRCVPISNHLYFYWYRQILGQKVEFLVSFYNNEISEKSEIFDDQFSVERPDGSNFTLKIRSTKLEDSAMYFCASSEARSWTGYTYEQYFGPGTRLTVT.

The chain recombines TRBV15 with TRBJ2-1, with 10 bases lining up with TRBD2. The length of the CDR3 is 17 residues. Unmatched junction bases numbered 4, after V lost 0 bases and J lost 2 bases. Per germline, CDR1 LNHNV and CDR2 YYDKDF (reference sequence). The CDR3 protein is CATSRDLAGATYNEQFF. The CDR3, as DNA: TGTGCCACCAGCAGAGATCTAGCGGGGGCCACCTACAATGAGCAGTTCTTC.

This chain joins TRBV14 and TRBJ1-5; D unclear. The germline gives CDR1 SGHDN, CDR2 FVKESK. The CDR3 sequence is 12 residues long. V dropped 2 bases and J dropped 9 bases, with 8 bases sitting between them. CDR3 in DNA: TGTGCCAGCAGCCAATGGGGTGGGCCCCAGCATTTT. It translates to CASSQWGGPQHF. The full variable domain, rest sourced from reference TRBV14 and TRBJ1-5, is EAGVTQFPSHSVIEKGQTVTLRCDPISGHDNLYWYRRVMGKEIKFLLHFVKESKQDESGMPNNRFLAERTGGTYSTLKVQPAELEDSGVYFCASSQWGGPQHFGDGTRLSIL.

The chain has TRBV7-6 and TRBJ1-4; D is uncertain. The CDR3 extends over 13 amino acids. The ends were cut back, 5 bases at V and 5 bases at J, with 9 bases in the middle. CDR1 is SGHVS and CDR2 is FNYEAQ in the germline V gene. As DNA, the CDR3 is TGTGCCAGCAGCGTAGGGAGGAATGAAAAACTGTTTTTT. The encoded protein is CASSVGRNEKLFF.

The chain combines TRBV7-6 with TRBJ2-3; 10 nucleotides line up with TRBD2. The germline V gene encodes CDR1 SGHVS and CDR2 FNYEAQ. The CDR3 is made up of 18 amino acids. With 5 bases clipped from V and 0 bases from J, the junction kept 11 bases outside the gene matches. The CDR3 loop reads CASSVTAALAGSTDTQYF. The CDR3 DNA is TGTGCCAGCAGCGTCACGGCAGCACTAGCGGGGAGCACAGATACGCAGTATTTT.

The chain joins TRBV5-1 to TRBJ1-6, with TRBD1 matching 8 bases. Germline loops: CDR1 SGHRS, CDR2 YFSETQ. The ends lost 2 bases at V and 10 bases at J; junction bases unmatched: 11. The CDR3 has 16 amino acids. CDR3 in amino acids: CASSFDGQGAMSPLHF. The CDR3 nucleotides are TGCGCCAGCAGCTTCGATGGGCAGGGGGCGATGTCACCCCTCCACTTT.

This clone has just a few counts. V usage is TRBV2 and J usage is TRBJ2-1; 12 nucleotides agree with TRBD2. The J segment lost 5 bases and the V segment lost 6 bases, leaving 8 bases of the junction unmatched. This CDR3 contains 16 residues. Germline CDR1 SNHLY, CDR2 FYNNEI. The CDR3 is CASRDLAGGLNNEQFF. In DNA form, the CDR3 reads TGTGCCAGCAGGGATCTAGCGGGGGGGCTAAACAATGAGCAGTTCTTC.

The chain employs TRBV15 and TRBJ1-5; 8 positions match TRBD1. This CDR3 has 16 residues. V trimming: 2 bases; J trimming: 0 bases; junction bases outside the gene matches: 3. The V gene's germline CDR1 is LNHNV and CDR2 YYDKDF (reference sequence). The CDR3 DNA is TGTGCCACCAGCAGACGGACAGGGTATAGCAATCAGCCCCAGCATTTT. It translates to CATSRRTGYSNQPQHF.

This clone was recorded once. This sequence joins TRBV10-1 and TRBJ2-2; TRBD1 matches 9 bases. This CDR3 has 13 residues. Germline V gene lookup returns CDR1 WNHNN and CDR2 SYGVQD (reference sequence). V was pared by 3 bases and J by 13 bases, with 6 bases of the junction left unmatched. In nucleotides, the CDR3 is TGCGCCAGCAGTGACACAGGGGGCGGTGGGCTGTTTTTT. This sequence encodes CASSDTGGGGLFF.

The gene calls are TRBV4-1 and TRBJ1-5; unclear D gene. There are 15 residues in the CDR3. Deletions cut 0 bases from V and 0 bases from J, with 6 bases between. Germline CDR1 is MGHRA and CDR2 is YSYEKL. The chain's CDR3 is CASSQDNNSNQPQHF. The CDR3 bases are TGCGCCAGCAGCCAAGACAACAATAGCAATCAGCCCCAGCATTTT.